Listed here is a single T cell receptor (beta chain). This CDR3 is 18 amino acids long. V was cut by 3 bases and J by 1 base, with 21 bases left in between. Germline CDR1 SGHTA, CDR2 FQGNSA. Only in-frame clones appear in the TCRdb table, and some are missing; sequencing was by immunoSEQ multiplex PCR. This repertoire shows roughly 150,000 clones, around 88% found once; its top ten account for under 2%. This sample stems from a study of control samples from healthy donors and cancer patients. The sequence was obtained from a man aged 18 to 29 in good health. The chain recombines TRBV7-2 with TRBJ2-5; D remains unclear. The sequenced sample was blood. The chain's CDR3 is CASSFPKVAGEIQETQYF. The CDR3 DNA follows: TGTGCCAGCAGCTTCCCTAAAGTAGCAGGCGAAATCCAAGAGACCCAGTACTTC.